This T cell receptor beta chain was recovered during a study of cytomegalovirus exposure and HLA in healthy donors. Notes on the study in general: It was reported that TCR beta sequences correctly inferred the HLA-A and HLA-B alleles for most subjects. The listing of 150 to 200 TCR beta chains classed them as cytomegalovirus-associated. A highly shared variant cluster was judged a likely technical artifact.

The PCR made use of 60 Vbeta and 13 Jbeta primers. This table comes from immunoSEQ multiplex PCR, and its TCRdb copy is limited to in-frame clones, with some not included. This sample carries about 120,000 clones, around three quarters of them seen once, and the ten largest clones take 2.5% to 3.5%. The CDR3 has 12 amino acids. V was cut by 4 bases and J by 2 bases, with 9 bases left in between. Germline V gene sequence: CDR1 GTSNPN, CDR2 SVGIG (reference sequence). In this sample, this clone turned up a few times. Its antigen is not known. This receptor was taken from a woman between 40 and 50 years old in good health and CMV-seropositive. Sequencing was performed on PBMCs. V gene TRBV30 combines with J gene TRBJ2-7; no definite D call. The CDR3 is CAWMQYPYEQYF. The CDR3, as DNA: TGTGCCTGGATGCAGTACCCCTACGAGCAGTACTTC.